This T cell receptor beta chain was identified during a study of blood T cell repertoires in COVID-19. Study details: The United States, Italy and Spain were the sources of the acute and convalescent COVID-19 samples. From T cells, B-cell-depleted T cells, or PBMCs came the material, which was cDNA or gDNA.

In the study's own analysis: Reference gene primers were amplified, and this amplification served to estimate nucleated cell counts. Profiled with immunoSEQ multiplex PCR; TCRdb holds only in-frame clones, not every one. V, J and clone size are taken as reported in that table, and D and trimming were inferred from the DNA itself. Of roughly 40,000 clones listed, 76% were seen once; the top ten hold about a quarter. The CDR3 extends over 16 amino acids. The germline V gene has CDR1 ENHRY and CDR2 SYGVKD. V was trimmed by 0 bases and J by 0 bases, leaving 9 bases between them. Source material: peripheral blood. The chain joins TRBV10-3 to TRBJ2-1; D perhaps matches TRBD1 (6 bases). This receptor was taken from an elderly man with acute or convalescent COVID-19. CDR3: CAISESLQGSYNEQFF. CDR3 bases: TGTGCCATCAGTGAGTCCTTACAGGGCTCCTACAATGAGCAGTTCTTC.